One and the same sample provided the 17 T cell receptor beta chains below, sequenced in a study of T cell responses to AZD1222 COVID-19 vaccine. Clones were read by immunoSEQ multiplex PCR, and TCRdb kept only the in-frame ones, dropping some. The table shows 130,000 to 150,000 clones, with 75% to 95% occurring only once. Material: peripheral blood, obtained on day 0 of AZD1222 vaccination. The source is an adult in good health.

V is TRBV19 and J is TRBJ1-2; possibly TRBD1 for D (6 bases). Per germline, CDR1 LNHDA and CDR2 SQIVND (reference sequence). The CDR3 is 13 residues long. Deletions cut 3 bases from V and 5 bases from J, with 10 bases between. DNA for the CDR3: TGTGCCAGTAGTATTCCAGGGGCTTATGGCTACACCTTC. Translation: CASSIPGAYGYTF.

The chain is built from TRBV30 and TRBJ2-3, with no clear D. Germline-derived CDR1 and CDR2 are GTSNPN and SVGIG (reference sequence). V was pared by 2 bases and J by 8 bases, with 14 bases between. The CDR3 contains 13 residues. The CDR3 nucleotides are TGTGCCTGGAGTTTCTTAGTCAGGAGTACGCAGTATTTT. Its translation: CAWSFLVRSTQYF.

This clone was observed once. The CDR3 bases are TGTGCCAGCAGCGTCCCGGAGCCCCAGCATTTT. Translated: CASSVPEPQHF. The V and J genes are TRBV5-8 and TRBJ1-5; D is ambiguous. The germline gives CDR1 SGHTS, CDR2 YDEGEE. There are 11 residues in the CDR3. With 4 bases removed from V and 8 bases from J, the gap between germline ends came to 7 bases.

The chain couples TRBV7-9 to TRBJ2-1, with 9 bases fitting TRBD2. Per the germline V gene, CDR1 is SEHNR and CDR2 is FQNEAQ (reference sequence). The CDR3 is made up of 14 amino acids. J was trimmed by 6 bases and V by 4 bases; bases with no gene match: 4. CDR3 sequence reads: CASSSRTSVNEQFF. The CDR3 DNA sequence: TGTGCCAGCAGCTCTAGGACTAGCGTCAATGAGCAGTTCTTC.

The V gene is TRBV7-3, the J gene TRBJ2-1, with D tentatively TRBD1 or TRBD2 (6 bases each). The CDR3 totals 14 residues. Germline V CDR1 and CDR2: SGHTA, FQGTGA. Trimming removed 2 bases at V and 9 bases at J, with 14 bases between. This CDR3 reads CASSLEGGRGEQFF. The DNA of the CDR3 is TGTGCCAGCAGCTTAGAGGGGGGCCGCGGTGAGCAGTTCTTC.

This clone turned up a few times. The chain has TRBV7-3 and TRBJ2-1, with D maybe TRBD2 (5 bases). Germline values: CDR1 SGHTA, CDR2 FQGTGA. With 2 bases removed from V and 8 bases from J, the gap between germline ends came to 7 bases. This CDR3 spans 12 amino acids. The CDR3 loop is CASSLSEDEQFF. In nucleotides, the CDR3 is TGTGCCAGCAGCTTATCGGAGGATGAGCAGTTCTTC. The variable domain in full, completed from reference TRBV7-3 and TRBJ2-1, reads GAGVSQTPSNKVTEKGKYVELRCDPISGHTALYWYRQSLGQGPEFLIYFQGTGAADDSGLPNDRFFAVRPEGSVSTLKIQRTERGDSAVYLCASSLSEDEQFFGPGTRLTVL.

This chain joins TRBV27 and TRBJ1-2; D is uncertain. The germline V and J ends were trimmed by 4 bases and 0 bases, with 6 bases remaining between them. CDR1 and CDR2 (germline): MNHEY, SMNVEV (reference sequence). The CDR3 contains 13 residues. CDR3 sequence reads: CASSSGANYGYTF. Written as DNA, the CDR3 is TGTGCCAGCAGTTCAGGAGCTAACTATGGCTACACCTTC.

Notes on this clone: Germline is not matched at one junction end, which may reflect a read error. The chain carries TRBV5-6 and TRBJ1-1; no firm D call. The CDR3 length is 12 residues. Germline V gene data show CDR1 as SGHDT and CDR2 as YYEEEE. CDR3 sequence: CASSLWAGASIF. The DNA of the CDR3 is TGTGCCAGCAGCTTGTGGGCAGGCGCTAGCATATTT.

V is TRBV11-3 and J is TRBJ2-1; D possibly corresponds to TRBD1 (6 bases). The length of the CDR3 is 15 residues. CDR1 SGHNT and CDR2 YENEEA come from the germline V gene. V lost 3 bases and J lost 2, with 11 bases in between. Here the CDR3 reads CASSFRRQAYNEQFF. In nucleotides, the CDR3 is TGTGCCAGCAGCTTCCGGAGACAGGCCTACAATGAGCAGTTCTTC.

This clone showed up just once. The chain employs TRBV7-8 and TRBJ1-2; no clear D. V was pared by 4 bases and J by 3 bases, with 15 bases between. The CDR3 spans 15 residues. Germline V gives CDR1 SGHVS, CDR2 FQNEAQ. The CDR3 DNA is TGTGCCAGCAGCTCCTCCAGGCCACTTGACTATGGCTACACCTTC. Encoded protein: CASSSSRPLDYGYTF.

The rearrangement uses TRBV7-2 and TRBJ1-5; no reliable D call. Trimming stripped 1 base from V and 4 bases from J, with 5 bases between. Germline CDR1 SGHTA, CDR2 FQGNSA. CDR3 length equals 13 residues. CDR3 DNA sequence: TGTGCCAGCAGCTTAGTATTGAATCAGCCCCAGCATTTT. It encodes CASSLVLNQPQHF.

The chain links TRBV10-1 to TRBJ1-4; D ambiguous. Germline V gene sequence: CDR1 WNHNN, CDR2 SYGVQD (reference sequence). V lost 3 bases and J 5 bases, leaving 16 bases between the germline ends. This CDR3 has 16 residues. The CDR3 DNA follows: TGCGCCAGCAGTGACCCTCTGGACGGAGGGAATGAAAAACTGTTTTTT. Amino acid sequence: CASSDPLDGGNEKLFF.

The J gene is TRBJ2-2, the V gene TRBV15; D possibly corresponds to TRBD2 (6 bases). The CDR3 has 13 residues. Deletions cut 9 bases from V and 0 bases from J, with 8 bases between. Germline CDR1 reads LNHNV; CDR2 reads YYDKDF (reference sequence). The CDR3 DNA sequence: TGTGCCACTGGGGAGGCGAACACCGGGGAGCTGTTTTTT. Residues: CATGEANTGELFF.

This sequence joins TRBV27 and TRBJ2-2; D may correspond to TRBD1 or TRBD2 (5 bases each). Germline CDR1 MNHEY, CDR2 SMNVEV (reference sequence). There are 20 residues in the CDR3. Trimming took 6 bases from V and 0 from J, leaving 26 bases between them. In nucleotides, the CDR3 is TGTGCCAGCAGGCCCAAAGGACTCACGGCAGGGTTAGCGAACACCGGGGAGCTGTTTTTT. Protein product: CASRPKGLTAGLANTGELFF.

The chain uses TRBV18 and TRBJ1-1, with D uncertain. The CDR3 is made up of 13 amino acids. The germline gives CDR1 KGHSH, CDR2 LQKENI. V dropped 3 bases and J dropped 1 base, with 6 bases sitting between them. CDR3 residues: CASSPAPNTEAFF. The CDR3 DNA reads TGTGCCAGCTCACCGGCCCCGAACACTGAAGCTTTCTTT.

This chain joins TRBV9 and TRBJ2-2; tentatively, D is TRBD2 (6 bases). The germline gives CDR1 SGDLS, CDR2 YYNGEE. The CDR3 sequence is 13 residues long. Deletions cut 0 bases from V and 7 bases from J, with 7 bases between. The CDR3 protein is CASSVAGDGELFF. CDR3 coding DNA: TGTGCCAGCAGCGTAGCGGGAGACGGGGAGCTGTTTTTT.

The chain recombines TRBV5-1 with TRBJ1-5; the D gene is possibly TRBD1 (5 bases). CDR3 length: 14 residues. The germline V and J ends were trimmed by 0 bases and 10 bases, with 14 bases remaining between them. The V gene's germline CDR1 is SGHRS and CDR2 YFSETQ. The CDR3 sequence: CASSLGGAGDPQHF. The CDR3 bases are TGCGCCAGCAGCTTGGGAGGGGCTGGTGATCCCCAGCATTTT.